Listed below are T cell receptor beta chains from one sample, sequenced in a study of T cells in Graves' hyperthyroidism and ophthalmopathy. TCRdb redid the calling of the multiplex PCR reads with MiXCR, one entry per CDR3 protein. The data show 300,000 to 400,000 distinct CDR3 sequences, around 20% seen once. The source material was blood. All receptors come from a woman between 45 and 65 years old with Graves' hyperthyroidism. CDR3s include the opening cysteine and the closing phenylalanine or tryptophan. D genes are given only for firm matches. Rows may omit the clone size; those that give it use once, few, many or a size class.

J	size	V	D	DNA	CDR3
TRBJ1-2	few	TRBV4-1	.	TGCGCCAGCAGCCAAGATAAAAGTTACCATTATGGCTACACCTTC	CASSQDKSYHYGYTF
TRBJ2-3	.	TRBV9	TRBD2	TGTGCCAGCAGCGTTCTAGCGGTCACAGATACGCAGTATTTT	CASSVLAVTDTQYF
TRBJ2-1	few	TRBV14	.	TGTGCCAGCAGCCATGGCAGGACCTACAATGAGCAGTTCTTC	CASSHGRTYNEQFF
TRBJ2-2	many	TRBV12-5	.	TGTGCTAGTGGTTTCTTGGGGGCGCGACACACCGGGGAGCTGTTTTTT	CASGFLGARHTGELFF
TRBJ2-3	many	TRBV28	TRBD1	TGTGCCAGCCGACAGGGCCCAGATACGCAGTATTTT	CASRQGPDTQYF
TRBJ2-3	many	TRBV3-1	.	TGTGCCAGCAGCCACGGGACAATCACAGATACGCAGTATTTT	CASSHGTITDTQYF
TRBJ2-1	.	TRBV7-3	.	TGTGCCAGCAGCTTAACGTCCCGACACCGTAGGAATGAGCAGTTCTTC	CASSLTSRHRRNEQFF
TRBJ2-2	many	TRBV6-1	.	TGTGCCAGCAGCCAAGGGGGTAACACCGGGGAGCTGTTTTTT	CASSQGGNTGELFF
TRBJ1-2	few	TRBV19	.	TGTGCCAGTAGTATAAGAGGAGCTAACTATGGCTACACCTTC	CASSIRGANYGYTF
TRBJ2-7	many	TRBV5-1	TRBD1	TGCGCCAGCAGCTTCGGGACAGGTCCTTATGACGAGCAGTACTTC	CASSFGTGPYDEQYF
TRBJ1-1	.	TRBV20-1	.	TGCAGTGCTCCGATGGGGGGCCGGACTGAAGCTTTCTTT	CSAPMGGRTEAFF
TRBJ1-2	many	TRBV29-1	.	TGCAGCGTTGAAGACAGTGCATTCGGTGGCTACACCTTC	CSVEDSAFGGYTF
TRBJ2-1	many	TRBV24-1	TRBD2	TGTGCCACCAGTGATGCCGGCGGGACTAGCGGGGGGACCGTTGAGCAGTTCTTC	CATSDAGGTSGGTVEQFF
TRBJ2-4	few	TRBV19	.	TGTGCCAGTAGTATGGGGATGGCGGGACAGTCGAGTGACATTCAGTACTTC	CASSMGMAGQSSDIQYF
TRBJ1-2	.	TRBV15	TRBD1	TGTGCCACCAGCAGAGGGGACAGGTCTGAGGGCTACACCTTC	CATSRGDRSEGYTF
TRBJ1-6	.	TRBV6-2/TRBV6-3	.	TGTGCCAGCAGTTACCTGCACAGCTCCTATAATTCACCCCTCCACTTT	CASSYLHSSYNSPLHF
TRBJ1-5	.	TRBV2	.	TGTGCCAGCAGTGATGAAGGCTTCAATCAGCCCCAGCATTTT	CASSDEGFNQPQHF
TRBJ2-1	many	TRBV7-9	.	TGTGCCAGCAGCAGACAGACGTACAATGAGCAGTTCTTC	CASSRQTYNEQFF
TRBJ1-1	.	TRBV20-1	.	TGCAGTGCTAGAGATGTTACCAGTGCTATGAACACTGAAGCTTTCTTT	CSARDVTSAMNTEAFF
TRBJ2-1	many	TRBV7-3	TRBD2	TGTGCCAGCAGCTTTGGACTAGCGGGAGTTTCTAATGAGCAGTTCTTC	CASSFGLAGVSNEQFF
TRBJ2-5	many	TRBV11-2	TRBD1	TGTGCCAGCAGCACCGGACAGGACCGAGTCCGGTACTTC	CASSTGQDRVRYF
TRBJ2-3	many	TRBV2	.	TGTGCCAGCAGGAGTACTAGGGGCAAGAATACGCAGTATTTT	CASRSTRGKNTQYF
TRBJ1-5	many	TRBV19	.	TGTGCCAGTAGTATAGATGGGAATGGCAATCAGCCCCAGCATTTT	CASSIDGNGNQPQHF
TRBJ1-2	many	TRBV28	.	TGTGCCAGCAGTCCCCCCCGACAGCGTAACTATGGCTACACCTTC	CASSPPRQRNYGYTF
TRBJ2-5	many	TRBV7-3	.	TGTGCCAGCAGCTTAAGCTTGGGACCGGGCGAGACCCAGTACTTC	CASSLSLGPGETQYF
TRBJ2-1	.	TRBV20-1	TRBD2	TGCAGTGCTAGGGTAGCGGGGCTATACAATGGGCAGTTCTTC	CSARVAGLYNGQFF